The clone carrying this T cell receptor (beta chain) was detected only once. What it binds is not known. The naive CD8 subset, CD45RO-negative cells positively selected for CCR7, excluded terminally differentiated effector memory CD45RA+ cells. The data belong to a study of shared clonotypes between healthy human individuals. Study results and caveats: Large depth notwithstanding, sorted-subset sequencing proved incomplete by rarefaction. When compared with the clonotypes that were shared by all four sorted-subset donors, the non-shared clonotypes turned out to have lower generation probabilities. Of the naive CD4 clonotypes, approximately 5% were shared across a handful of donors. Among the subsets, naive ones generally showed larger estimated richness than memory ones.

The CDR3 runs 16 residues. CDR1 is SGDLS, CDR2 YYNGEE, per germline. Trimming shortened V by 0 bases and J by 1 base, and 14 bases separated the two germline ends. Only in-frame clones appear in the TCRdb table, and some are missing; sequencing was by immunoSEQ multiplex PCR. This table holds about 2 million clones, 85% to 95% found once. The sequence was collected from a man in his late teens or twenties in good health. The chain has TRBV9 and TRBJ2-7, with D perhaps given as TRBD1 or TRBD2 (5 bases each). Sequenced material: naive CD8+ T cells sorted from blood. The CDR3 DNA reads TGTGCCAGCAGCGTAGCGGGGCAGGGAGATTCCTACGAGCAGTACTTC. Its translation is CASSVAGQGDSYEQYF.